The 8 T cell receptor beta chains below all came from one sample that was sequenced in a study of blood T cell repertoires in COVID-19. Data came from immunoSEQ multiplex PCR; TCRdb stores just in-frame clones and leaves some out. The data show around 100,000 clones, with roughly 84% seen just once and 12% held by the top ten. The sample was peripheral blood. These receptors were collected from a human donor in a cohort sampled during active COVID-19.

J is TRBJ2-7 and V is TRBV6-1; D unresolved. The CDR3 spans 13 residues. V gave up 2 bases and J gave up 2 bases, with 7 bases separating them. Germline CDR1 reads MNHNS; CDR2 reads SASEGT. CDR3 sequence: CASSEREAYEQYF. DNA of the CDR3: TGTGCCAGCAGTGAAAGAGAGGCCTACGAGCAGTACTTC.

The V call is TRBV6-5, the J call TRBJ1-5, with 7 bases matching TRBD1. The trim removed 6 bases at V and 4 bases at J, leaving 6 bases unmatched. The CDR3 runs 14 residues. Germline V gene sequence: CDR1 MNHEY, CDR2 SVGAGI. The CDR3 sequence: CASRETGTNQPQHF. CDR3 DNA: TGTGCCAGCAGGGAGACAGGGACTAATCAGCCCCAGCATTTT.

This clone occurred a few times. The chain joins TRBV19 to TRBJ1-1; D possibly corresponds to TRBD1 (5 bases). V was clipped by 7 bases and J by 1 base, with 10 bases between them. Looked up from germline, CDR1 is LNHDA and CDR2 is SQIVND (reference sequence). The CDR3 sequence is 13 residues long. The CDR3, as DNA: TGTGCCAGTACCCGCACAGGGAACACTGAAGCTTTCTTT. It encodes CASTRTGNTEAFF.

This rearrangement joins TRBV7-8 to TRBJ1-4, with 8 bases lining up with TRBD1. The CDR3 contains 14 residues. J gave up 8 bases and V 3 bases, and 5 bases lay outside the gene matches. CDR1 SGHVS and CDR2 FQNEAQ come from the germline V gene. The DNA for the CDR3 is TGTGCCAGCAGCTTGGACAGGGTTGGCGAAAAACTGTTTTTT. Translating it yields CASSLDRVGEKLFF.

V is TRBV24-1 and J is TRBJ1-2; D call uncertain. Trimming removed 6 bases from V and 0 bases from J, with 7 bases in between. Germline V gene data show CDR1 as KGHDR and CDR2 as SFDVKD. This CDR3 contains 13 residues. CDR3 bases: TGTGCCACCAGTAAGAACTCTAACTATGGCTACACCTTC. This codes for CATSKNSNYGYTF.

In this sample, this clone turned up once. The gene calls are TRBV18 and TRBJ1-5; D ambiguous. Between the trimmed V and J ends, which lost 6 bases and 3 bases, there was a span of 15 bases. The CDR3 is 15 amino acids. Germline lookup yields CDR1 KGHSH and CDR2 LQKENI. The CDR3 region has the DNA TGTGCCAGCTCCCGGGCCCCTAGCCACAATCAGCCCCAGCATTTT. This translates into CASSRAPSHNQPQHF.

The V and J genes are TRBV11-2 and TRBJ2-7, with 7 nucleotides matching TRBD1. CDR1 and CDR2 from the germline V gene are SGHAT and FQNNGV. This CDR3 comprises 16 residues. The V gene end was trimmed by 1 base and the J gene end by 1 base; junction bases not matched to a gene: 7. CDR3 residues: CASSLALGDRSYEQYF. The CDR3 region has the DNA TGTGCCAGCAGCTTAGCCCTGGGGGACAGATCCTACGAGCAGTACTTC.

In its sample, this clone was seen once. This chain links TRBV5-3 with TRBJ2-1; no clear D gene. TRBV5-3 is an ORF for which the function is uncertain. V was cut by 4 bases and J by 14 bases, with 7 bases left in between. There are 9 residues in the CDR3. CDR3 region: CARSIVEFF. In DNA form, the CDR3 reads TGTGCCAGAAGCATAGTAGAGTTCTTC.